This TCR beta chain was documented in a study of blood T cell repertoires in COVID-19. Study-level background: The cDNA or gDNA used as material had been derived from T cells, B-cell-depleted T cells, or PBMCs.

The table came from immunoSEQ multiplex PCR; TCRdb's copy has only in-frame clones and leaves some out. The profile shows 200,000 to 250,000 clones, more than 80% of them singletons. The CDR3 consists of 15 residues. Per the germline V gene, CDR1 is SGHRS and CDR2 is YFSETQ. The germline V and J ends were trimmed by 0 bases and 0 bases, with 7 bases remaining between them. Enrollment of patients from Seattle took place during active infection, with longitudinal follow-up. Remarks on this clone: Additional DNA sequences in this sample encode the identical CDR3.

Specimen: peripheral blood. The chain uses TRBV5-1 and TRBJ2-1; D might be TRBD2 (5 bases). The receptor was derived from a woman of 80 years or more with COVID-19, enrolled during active disease. CDR3 sequence: CASSLVGVSYNEQFF. The CDR3 nucleotides are TGCGCCAGCAGCTTGGTCGGGGTCTCCTACAATGAGCAGTTCTTC. The entire variable domain, with the rest obtained from reference TRBV5-1 and TRBJ2-1, is as follows: KAGVTQTPRYLIKTRGQQVTLSCSPISGHRSVSWYQQTPGQGLQFLFEYFSETQRNKGNFPGRFSGRQFSNSRSEMNVSTLELGDSALYLCASSLVGVSYNEQFFGPGTRLTVL.